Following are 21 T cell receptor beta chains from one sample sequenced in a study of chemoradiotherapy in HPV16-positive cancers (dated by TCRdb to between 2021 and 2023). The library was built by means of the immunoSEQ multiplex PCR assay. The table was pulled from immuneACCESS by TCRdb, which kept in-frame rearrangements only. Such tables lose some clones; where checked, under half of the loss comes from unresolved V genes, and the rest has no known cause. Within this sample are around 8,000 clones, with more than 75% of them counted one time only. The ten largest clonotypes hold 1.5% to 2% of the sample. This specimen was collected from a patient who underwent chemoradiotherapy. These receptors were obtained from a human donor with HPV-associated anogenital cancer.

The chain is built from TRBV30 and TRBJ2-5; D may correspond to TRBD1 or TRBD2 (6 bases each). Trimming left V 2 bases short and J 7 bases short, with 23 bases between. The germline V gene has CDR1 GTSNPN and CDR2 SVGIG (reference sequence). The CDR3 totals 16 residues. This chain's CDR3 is CAWSRAGGQGKGTQYF. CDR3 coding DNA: TGTGCCTGGAGTCGAGCTGGGGGGCAGGGGAAGGGGACCCAGTACTTC.

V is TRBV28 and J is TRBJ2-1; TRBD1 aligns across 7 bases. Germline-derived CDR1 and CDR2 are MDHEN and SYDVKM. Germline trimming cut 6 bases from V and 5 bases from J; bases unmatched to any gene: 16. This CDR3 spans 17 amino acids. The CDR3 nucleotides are TGTGCCAGCAGGTTTCACGGGAAGGCAGGGGGTGACAATGAGCAGTTCTTC. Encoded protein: CASRFHGKAGGDNEQFF.

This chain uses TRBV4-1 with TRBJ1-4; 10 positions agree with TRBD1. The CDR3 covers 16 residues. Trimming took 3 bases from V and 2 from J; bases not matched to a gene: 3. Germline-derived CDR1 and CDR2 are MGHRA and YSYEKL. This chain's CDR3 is CASSQGQGTTNEKLFF. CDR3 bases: TGCGCCAGCAGCCAGGGACAGGGGACGACTAATGAAAAACTGTTTTTT.

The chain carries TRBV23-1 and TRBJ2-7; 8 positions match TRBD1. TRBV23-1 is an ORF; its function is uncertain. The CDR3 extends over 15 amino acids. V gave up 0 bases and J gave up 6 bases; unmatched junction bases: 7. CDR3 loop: CASSQSRDRCLEQYF. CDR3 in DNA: TGCGCCAGCAGTCAATCGCGGGACAGGTGTCTCGAGCAGTACTTC.

CDR3 bases: TGTGCCTTCCTCCCCGGGGGGTATGCGACTAATGAAAAACTGTTTTTT. The encoded protein is CAFLPGGYATNEKLFF. The chain is built from TRBV30 and TRBJ1-4; possibly TRBD1 for D (5 bases). V was clipped by 7 bases and J by 2 bases, with 20 bases between them. Germline assignment: CDR1 GTSNPN and CDR2 SVGIG (reference sequence). The CDR3 has 16 residues.

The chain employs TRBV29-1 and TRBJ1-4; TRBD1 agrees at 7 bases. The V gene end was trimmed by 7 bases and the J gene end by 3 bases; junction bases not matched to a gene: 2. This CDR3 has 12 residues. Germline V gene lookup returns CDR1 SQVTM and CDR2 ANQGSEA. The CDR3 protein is CSGGQPNEKLFF. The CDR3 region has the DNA TGCAGCGGGGGACAGCCTAATGAAAAACTGTTTTTT.

CDR3: CASSFDDNEQFF. The CDR3 DNA reads TGTGCCAGCTCATTTGACGACAATGAGCAGTTCTTC. The chain uses TRBV28 and TRBJ2-1; D is uncertain. Germline CDR1 and CDR2: MDHEN and SYDVKM. The ends were cut back, 8 bases at V and 5 bases at J, with 10 bases in the middle. This CDR3 comprises 12 residues. Full variable domain (outside the CDR3, taken from reference TRBV28 and TRBJ2-1): DVKVTQSSRYLVKRTGEKVFLECVQDMDHENMFWYRQDPGLGLRLIYFSYDVKMKEKGDIPEGYSVSREKKERFSLILESASTNQTSMYLCASSFDDNEQFFGPGTRLTVL.

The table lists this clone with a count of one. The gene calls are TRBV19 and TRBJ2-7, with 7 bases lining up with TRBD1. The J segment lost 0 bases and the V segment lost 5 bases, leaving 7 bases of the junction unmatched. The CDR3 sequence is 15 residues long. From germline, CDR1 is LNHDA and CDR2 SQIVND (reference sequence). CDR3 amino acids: CASSPGDSSSYEQYF. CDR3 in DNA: TGTGCCAGTAGTCCCGGGGACAGTAGCTCCTACGAGCAGTACTTC.

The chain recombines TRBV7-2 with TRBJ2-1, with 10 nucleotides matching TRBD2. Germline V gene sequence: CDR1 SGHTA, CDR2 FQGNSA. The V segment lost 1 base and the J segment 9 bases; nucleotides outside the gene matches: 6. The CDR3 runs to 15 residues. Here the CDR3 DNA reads TGTGCCAGCAGCTTAGTTGGAGCGGGAGGGGGTGAGCAGTTCTTC. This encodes CASSLVGAGGGEQFF.

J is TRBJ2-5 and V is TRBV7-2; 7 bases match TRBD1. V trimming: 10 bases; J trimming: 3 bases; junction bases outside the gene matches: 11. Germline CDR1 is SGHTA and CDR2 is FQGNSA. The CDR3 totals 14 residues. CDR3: CATGPPGGEETQYF. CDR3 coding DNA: TGTGCCACCGGACCGCCAGGGGGAGAAGAGACCCAGTACTTC.

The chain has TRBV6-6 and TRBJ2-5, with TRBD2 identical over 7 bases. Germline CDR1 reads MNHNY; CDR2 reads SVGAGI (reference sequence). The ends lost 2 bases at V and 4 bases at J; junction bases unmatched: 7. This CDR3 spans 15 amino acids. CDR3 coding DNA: TGTGCCAGCAGTTACGGTGGGGGGGAAGGAGAGACCCAGTACTTC. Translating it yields CASSYGGGEGETQYF.

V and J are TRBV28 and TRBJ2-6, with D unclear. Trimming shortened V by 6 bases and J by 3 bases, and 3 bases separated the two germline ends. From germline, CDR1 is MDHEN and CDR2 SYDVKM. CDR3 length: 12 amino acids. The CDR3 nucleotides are TGTGCCAGCAGGCGTGGGGCCAACGTCCTGACTTTC. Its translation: CASRRGANVLTF.

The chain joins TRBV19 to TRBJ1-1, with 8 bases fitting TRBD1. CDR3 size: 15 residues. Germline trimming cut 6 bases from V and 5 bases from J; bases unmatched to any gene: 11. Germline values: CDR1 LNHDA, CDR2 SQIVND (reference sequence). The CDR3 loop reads CASSRWTGQGTEAFF. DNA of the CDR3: TGTGCCAGTAGCCGATGGACAGGGCAGGGAACTGAAGCTTTCTTT.

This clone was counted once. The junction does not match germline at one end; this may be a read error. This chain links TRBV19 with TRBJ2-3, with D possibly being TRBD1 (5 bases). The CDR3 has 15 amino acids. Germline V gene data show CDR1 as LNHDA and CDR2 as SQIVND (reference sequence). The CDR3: CASSPTGHGTDMQYF. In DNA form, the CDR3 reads TGTGCCAGTAGTCCCACCGGACACGGCACAGATATGCAGTATTTT. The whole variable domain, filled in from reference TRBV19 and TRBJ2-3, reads DGGITQSPKYLFRKEGQNVTLSCEQNLNHDAMYWYRQDPGQGLRLIYYSQIVNDFQKGDIAEGYSVSREKKESFPLTVTSAQKNPTAFYLCASSPTGHGTDMQYFGPGTRLTVL.

CDR3 in DNA: TGTGCCAGCGGAGAAGGTGGGGTAGGGAACAACGAGCAGTACTTC. Translated, it gives CASGEGGVGNNEQYF. V and J are TRBV2 and TRBJ2-7; D not resolved. Germline CDR1 reads SNHLY; CDR2 reads FYNNEI. Trimming stripped 8 bases from V and 5 bases from J, with 22 bases between. The CDR3 has 15 residues.

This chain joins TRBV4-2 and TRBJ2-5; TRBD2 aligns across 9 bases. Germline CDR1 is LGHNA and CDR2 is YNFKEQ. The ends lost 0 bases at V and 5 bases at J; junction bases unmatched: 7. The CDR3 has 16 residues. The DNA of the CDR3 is TGTGCCAGCAGCCAAGATTCGGGACTAGCAGGGGAGACCCAGTACTTC. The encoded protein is CASSQDSGLAGETQYF.

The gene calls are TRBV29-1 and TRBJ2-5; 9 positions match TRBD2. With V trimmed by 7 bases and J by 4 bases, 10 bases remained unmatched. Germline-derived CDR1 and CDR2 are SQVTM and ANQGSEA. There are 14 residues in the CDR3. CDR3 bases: TGCAGCGACTATAGCGGGGGATTGGGAGAGACCCAGTACTTC. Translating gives CSDYSGGLGETQYF.

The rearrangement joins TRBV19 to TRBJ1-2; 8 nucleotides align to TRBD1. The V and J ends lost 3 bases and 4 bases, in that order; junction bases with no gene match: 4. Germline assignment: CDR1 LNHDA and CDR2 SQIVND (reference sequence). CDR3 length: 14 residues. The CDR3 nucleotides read TGTGCCAGTAGTATGGGGGACAGGACCTATGGCTACACCTTC. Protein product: CASSMGDRTYGYTF.

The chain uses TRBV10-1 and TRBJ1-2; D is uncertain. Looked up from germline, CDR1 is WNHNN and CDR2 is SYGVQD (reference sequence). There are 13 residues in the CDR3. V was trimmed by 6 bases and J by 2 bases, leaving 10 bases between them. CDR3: CASRGRRNYGYTF. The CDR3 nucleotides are TGCGCCAGCAGAGGCAGGAGGAACTATGGCTACACCTTC.

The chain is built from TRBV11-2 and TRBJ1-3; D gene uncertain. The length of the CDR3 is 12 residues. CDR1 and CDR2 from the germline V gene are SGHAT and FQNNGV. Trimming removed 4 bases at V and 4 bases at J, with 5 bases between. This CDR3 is CASSSPGNTIYF. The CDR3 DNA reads TGTGCCAGCAGCTCCCCCGGAAACACCATATATTTT.

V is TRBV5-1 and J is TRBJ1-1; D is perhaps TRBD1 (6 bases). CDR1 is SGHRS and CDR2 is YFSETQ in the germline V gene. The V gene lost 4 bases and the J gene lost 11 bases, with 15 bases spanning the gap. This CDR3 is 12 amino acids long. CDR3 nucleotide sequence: TGCGCCAGCAGCGATACAGGGCCTATGGCTTTCTTT. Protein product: CASSDTGPMAFF.